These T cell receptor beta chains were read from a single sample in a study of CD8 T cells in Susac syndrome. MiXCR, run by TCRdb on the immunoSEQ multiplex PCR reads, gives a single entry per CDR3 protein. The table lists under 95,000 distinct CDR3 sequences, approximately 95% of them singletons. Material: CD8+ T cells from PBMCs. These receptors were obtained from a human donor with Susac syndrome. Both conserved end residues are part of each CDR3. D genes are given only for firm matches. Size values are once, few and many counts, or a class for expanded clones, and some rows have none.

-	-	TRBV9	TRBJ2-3	TGTGCCAGCAGCGTAGTATCAGGAGATACGCAGTATTTT	CASSVVSGDTQYF
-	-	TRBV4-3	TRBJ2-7	TGCGCCAGCAGCCAAGATCTGGCAGGGCGCGAGCAGTACTTC	CASSQDLAGREQYF
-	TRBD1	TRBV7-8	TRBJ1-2	TGTGCCTATAGTCGGGGACAGGATGGCTACACCTTC	CAYSRGQDGYTF
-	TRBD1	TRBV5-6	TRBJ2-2	TGTGCCAGCGCGGCAGGGGGAACCGGGGAGCTGTTTTTT	CASAAGGTGELFF
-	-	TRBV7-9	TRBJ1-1	TGTGCCAGCAGCTTGGAGCTGAACACTGAAGCTTTCTTT	CASSLELNTEAFF
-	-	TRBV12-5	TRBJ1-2	TGTGCTAGTGCCGTTGCCGGGGCGACCTATGGCTACACCTTC	CASAVAGATYGYTF
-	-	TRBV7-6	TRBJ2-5	TGTGCCAGCAGCTTAGATTTTCGGGGTAGGGAGACCCAGTACTTC	CASSLDFRGRETQYF
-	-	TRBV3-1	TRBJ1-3	TGTGCCAGCAGCCCGCTAAAAGTAGTTCCTGGAAACACCATATATTTT	CASSPLKVVPGNTIYF
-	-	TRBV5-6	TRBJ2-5	TGTGCCAGCAGTCCGGTCTTCCAAGAGACCCAGTACTTC	CASSPVFQETQYF
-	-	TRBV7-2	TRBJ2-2	TGTGCCAGTGCTGTCACCGGGGAGCTGTTTTTT	CASAVTGELFF
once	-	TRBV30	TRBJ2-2	TGTGCCTGGAGTGTTTGGCCCGGGGAGCTGTTTTTT	CAWSVWPGELFF
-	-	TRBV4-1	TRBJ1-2	TGCGCCAGCAGCCAACACGGGACGGACTATGGCTACACCTTC	CASSQHGTDYGYTF
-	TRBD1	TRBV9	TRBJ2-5	TGTGCCAGCAGCTCCTCCTTGGACAGGAACCAAGAGACCCAGTACTTC	CASSSSLDRNQETQYF
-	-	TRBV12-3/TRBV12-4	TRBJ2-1	TGTGCCAGCAGCCTCTCGGACCGCGGCCCCTACAATGAGCAGTTCTTC	CASSLSDRGPYNEQFF
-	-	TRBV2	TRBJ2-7	TGTGCCAGCAGTGAGACAGAATTGTCCTACGAGCAGTACTTC	CASSETELSYEQYF
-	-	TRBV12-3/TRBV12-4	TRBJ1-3	TGTGCCAGCAGCTCGTCAGATGGAAACACCATATATTTT	CASSSSDGNTIYF
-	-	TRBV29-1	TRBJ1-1	TGCAGCGTAACCGCCACTGAAGCTTTCTTT	CSVTATEAFF